What follows is one T cell receptor (beta chain) and its context. The identical CDR3 is also encoded by other nucleotide sequences in the sample. The data derive from a study of blood T cell repertoires in COVID-19. Study at large: The United States, Italy and Spain were the sources of the acute and convalescent COVID-19 samples. PBMCs, B-cell-depleted T cells, or T cells were the source of the cDNA or gDNA that made up the material.

CDR3 length equals 11 residues. The V and J ends lost 4 bases and 1 base respectively, with 3 bases between them. The germline V gene has CDR1 SGHDT and CDR2 YYEEEE. In the authors' workflow: Amplification from reference gene primers served as the basis for estimated nucleated cell counts. TCRdb's copy holds only in-frame clones and misses some; the assay was immunoSEQ multiplex PCR. For V, J and clone size, that table is used; D and trimming come from the DNA. The sample shows about 120,000 clones, roughly nine tenths of them seen only once. The chain couples TRBV5-6 to TRBJ2-7; D unresolved. The sample was peripheral blood. The sequence was collected from a man aged 65-85 years who had recovered from COVID-19. CDR3 residues: CASSQSYEQYF. In DNA form, the CDR3 reads TGTGCCAGCAGCCAGTCCTACGAGCAGTACTTC.